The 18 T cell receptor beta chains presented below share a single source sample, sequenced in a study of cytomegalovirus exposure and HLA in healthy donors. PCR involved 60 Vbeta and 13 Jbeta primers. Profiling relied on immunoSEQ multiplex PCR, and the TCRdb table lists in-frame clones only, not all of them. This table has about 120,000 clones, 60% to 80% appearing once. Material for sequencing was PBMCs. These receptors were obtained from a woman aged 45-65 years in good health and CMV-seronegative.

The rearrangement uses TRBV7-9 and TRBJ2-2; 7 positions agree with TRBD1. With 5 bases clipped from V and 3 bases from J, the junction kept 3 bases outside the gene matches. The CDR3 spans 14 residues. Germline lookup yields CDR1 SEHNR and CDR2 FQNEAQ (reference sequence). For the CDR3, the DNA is TGTGCCAGCAGCACCGGGACAGACACCGGGGAGCTGTTTTTT. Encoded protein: CASSTGTDTGELFF.

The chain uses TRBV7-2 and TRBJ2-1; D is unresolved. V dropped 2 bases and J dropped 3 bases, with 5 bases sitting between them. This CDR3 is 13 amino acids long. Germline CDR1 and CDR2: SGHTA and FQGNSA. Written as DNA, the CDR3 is TGTGCCAGCAGCTTAACAGACTACAATGAGCAGTTCTTC. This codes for CASSLTDYNEQFF.

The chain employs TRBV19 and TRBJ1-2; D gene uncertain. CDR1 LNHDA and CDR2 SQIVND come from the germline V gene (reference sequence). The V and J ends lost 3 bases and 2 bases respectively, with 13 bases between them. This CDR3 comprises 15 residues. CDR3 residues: CASSINGGNNYGYTF. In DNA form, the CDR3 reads TGTGCCAGTAGTATTAACGGCGGAAACAACTATGGCTACACCTTC.

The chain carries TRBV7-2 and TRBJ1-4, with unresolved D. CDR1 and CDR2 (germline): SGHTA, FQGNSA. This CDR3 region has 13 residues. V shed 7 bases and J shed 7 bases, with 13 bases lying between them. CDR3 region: CASTGLGGEKLFF. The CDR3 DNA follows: TGTGCCAGCACCGGTCTAGGCGGTGAAAAACTGTTTTTT.

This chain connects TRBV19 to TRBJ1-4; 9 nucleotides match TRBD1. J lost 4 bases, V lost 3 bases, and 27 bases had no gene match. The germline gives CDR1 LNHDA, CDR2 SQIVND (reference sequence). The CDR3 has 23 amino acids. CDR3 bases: TGTGCCAGTAGTATCGGAACAGGGGGCCCCCCTGCATCTCCATGGGGCTTTAATGAAAAACTGTTTTTT. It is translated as CASSIGTGGPPASPWGFNEKLFF.

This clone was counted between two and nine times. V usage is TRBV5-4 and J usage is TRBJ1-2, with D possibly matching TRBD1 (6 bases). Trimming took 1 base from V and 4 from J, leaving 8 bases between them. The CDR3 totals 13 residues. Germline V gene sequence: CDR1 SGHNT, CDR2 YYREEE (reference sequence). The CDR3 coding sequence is TGTGCCAGCAGCTTGACAGGGACCTATGGCTACACCTTC. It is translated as CASSLTGTYGYTF.

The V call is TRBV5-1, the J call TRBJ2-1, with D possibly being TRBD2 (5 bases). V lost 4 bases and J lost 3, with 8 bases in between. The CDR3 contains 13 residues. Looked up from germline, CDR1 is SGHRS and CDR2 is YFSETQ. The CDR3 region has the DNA TGCGCCAGCAGCGCCGACTACTACAATGAGCAGTTCTTC. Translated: CASSADYYNEQFF.

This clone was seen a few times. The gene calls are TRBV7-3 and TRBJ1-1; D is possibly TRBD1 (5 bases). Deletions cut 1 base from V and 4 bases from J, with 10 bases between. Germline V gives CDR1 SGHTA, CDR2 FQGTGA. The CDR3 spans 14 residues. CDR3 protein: CASSLKGSGTEAFF. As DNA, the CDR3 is TGTGCCAGCAGCTTAAAGGGGTCAGGCACTGAAGCTTTCTTT. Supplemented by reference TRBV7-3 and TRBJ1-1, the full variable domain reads GAGVSQTPSNKVTEKGKYVELRCDPISGHTALYWYRQSLGQGPEFLIYFQGTGAADDSGLPNDRFFAVRPEGSVSTLKIQRTERGDSAVYLCASSLKGSGTEAFFGQGTRLTVV.

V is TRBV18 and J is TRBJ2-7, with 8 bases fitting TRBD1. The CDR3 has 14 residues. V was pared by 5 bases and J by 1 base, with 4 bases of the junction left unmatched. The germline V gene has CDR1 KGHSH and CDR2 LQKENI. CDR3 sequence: CASSSRGLSYEQYF. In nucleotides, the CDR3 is TGTGCCAGCTCATCCAGGGGGCTTTCCTACGAGCAGTACTTC.

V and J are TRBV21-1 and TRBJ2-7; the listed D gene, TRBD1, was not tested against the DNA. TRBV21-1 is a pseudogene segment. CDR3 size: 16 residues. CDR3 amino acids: CASSKPRAPSAYEQYF. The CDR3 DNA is TGTGCCAGCAGCAAACCCAGGGCGCCGAGCGCCTACGAGCAGTACTTC.

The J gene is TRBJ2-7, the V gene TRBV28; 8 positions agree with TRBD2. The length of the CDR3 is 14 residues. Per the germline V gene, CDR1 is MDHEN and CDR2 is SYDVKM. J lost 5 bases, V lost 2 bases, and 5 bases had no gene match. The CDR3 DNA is TGTGCCAGCAGTTTAAGCGGGAGAGTGAACGAGCAGTACTTC. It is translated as CASSLSGRVNEQYF.

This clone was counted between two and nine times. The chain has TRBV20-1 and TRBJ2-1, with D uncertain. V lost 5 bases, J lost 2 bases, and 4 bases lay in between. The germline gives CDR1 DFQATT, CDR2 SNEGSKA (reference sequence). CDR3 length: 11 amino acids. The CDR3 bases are TGCAGTGCTCCTACCTACAATGAGCAGTTCTTC. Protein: CSAPTYNEQFF.

CDR3 residues: CASSQPGGMNTEAFF. DNA for the CDR3: TGTGCCAGTAGCCAGCCCGGAGGAATGAACACTGAAGCTTTCTTT. The chain carries TRBV19 and TRBJ1-1; the D is unclear. This CDR3 has 15 amino acids. V dropped 6 bases and J dropped 0 bases, with 14 bases sitting between them. Germline V gives CDR1 LNHDA, CDR2 SQIVND (reference sequence).

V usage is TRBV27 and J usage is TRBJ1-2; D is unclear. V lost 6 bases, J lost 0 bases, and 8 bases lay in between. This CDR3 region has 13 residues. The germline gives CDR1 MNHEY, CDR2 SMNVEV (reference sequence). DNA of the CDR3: TGTGCCAGCAGGTCAACAGCTAACTATGGCTACACCTTC. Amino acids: CASRSTANYGYTF.

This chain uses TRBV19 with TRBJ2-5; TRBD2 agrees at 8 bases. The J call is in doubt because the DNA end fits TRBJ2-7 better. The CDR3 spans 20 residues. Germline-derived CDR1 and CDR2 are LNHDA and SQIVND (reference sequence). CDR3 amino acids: CASSIGEKLAETIRAYEQYF. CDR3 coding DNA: TGTGCCAGTAGTATAGGAGAGAAACTAGCGGAGACAATCAGAGCCTACGAGCAGTACTTC.

Here the CDR3 DNA reads TGTGCCAGCAGCAGAAGGGGCGGCAGCTCCTACAATGAGCAGTTCTTC. Its translation: CASSRRGGSSYNEQFF. The chain employs TRBV7-3 and TRBJ2-1; TRBD1 is a possible D gene (5 bases). The length of the CDR3 is 16 residues. Germline V gene lookup returns CDR1 SGHTA and CDR2 FQGTGA. V lost 5 bases, J lost 0 bases, and 14 bases lay in between.

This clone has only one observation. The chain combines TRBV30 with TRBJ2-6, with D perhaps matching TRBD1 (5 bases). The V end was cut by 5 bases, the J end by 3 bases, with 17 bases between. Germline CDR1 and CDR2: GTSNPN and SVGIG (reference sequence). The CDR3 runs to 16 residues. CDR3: CAWDTIRTFGANVLTF. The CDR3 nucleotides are TGTGCCTGGGATACTATTAGGACATTTGGGGCCAACGTCCTGACTTTC. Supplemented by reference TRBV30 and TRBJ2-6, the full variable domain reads SQTIHQWPATLVQPVGSPLSLECTVEGTSNPNLYWYRQAAGRGLQLLFYSVGIGQISSEVPQNLSASRPQDRQFILSSKKLLLSDSGFYLCAWDTIRTFGANVLTFGAGSRLTVL.

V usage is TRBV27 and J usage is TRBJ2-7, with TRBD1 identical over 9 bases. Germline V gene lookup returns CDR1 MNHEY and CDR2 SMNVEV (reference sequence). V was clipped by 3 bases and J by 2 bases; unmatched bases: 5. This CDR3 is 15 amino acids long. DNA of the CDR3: TGTGCCAGCAGTTTGGGACAGGGCACTACCTACGAGCAGTACTTC. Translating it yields CASSLGQGTTYEQYF.